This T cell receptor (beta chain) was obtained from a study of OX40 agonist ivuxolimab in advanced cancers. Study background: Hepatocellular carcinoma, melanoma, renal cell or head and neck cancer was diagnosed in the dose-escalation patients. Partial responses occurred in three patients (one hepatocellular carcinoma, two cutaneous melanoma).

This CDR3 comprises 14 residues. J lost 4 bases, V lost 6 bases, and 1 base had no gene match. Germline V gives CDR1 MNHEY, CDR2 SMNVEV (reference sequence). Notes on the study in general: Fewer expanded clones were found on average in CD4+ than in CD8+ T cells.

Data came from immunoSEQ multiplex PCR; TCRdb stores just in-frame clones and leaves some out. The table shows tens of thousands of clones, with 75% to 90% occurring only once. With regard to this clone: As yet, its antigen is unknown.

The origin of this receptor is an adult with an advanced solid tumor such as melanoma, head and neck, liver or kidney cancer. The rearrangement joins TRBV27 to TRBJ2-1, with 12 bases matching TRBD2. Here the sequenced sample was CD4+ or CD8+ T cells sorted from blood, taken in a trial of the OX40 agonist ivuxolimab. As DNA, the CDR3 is TGTGCCAGCAGCCTAGCGGGAGGGTACAATGAGCAGTTCTTC. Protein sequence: CASSLAGGYNEQFF.